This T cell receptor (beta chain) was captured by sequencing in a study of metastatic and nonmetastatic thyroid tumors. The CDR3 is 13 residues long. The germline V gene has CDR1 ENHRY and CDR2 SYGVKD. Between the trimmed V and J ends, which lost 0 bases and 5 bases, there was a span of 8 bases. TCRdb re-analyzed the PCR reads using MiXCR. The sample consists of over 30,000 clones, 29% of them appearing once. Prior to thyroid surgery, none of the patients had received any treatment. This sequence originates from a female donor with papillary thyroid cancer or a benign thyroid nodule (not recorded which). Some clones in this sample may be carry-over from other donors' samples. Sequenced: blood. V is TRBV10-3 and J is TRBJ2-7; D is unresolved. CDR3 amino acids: CAISESEENEQYF. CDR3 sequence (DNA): TGTGCCATCAGTGAGTCGGAAGAAAACGAGCAGTACTTC.